A single sample is the source of the 8 T cell receptor beta chains below, sequenced in a study of long-term antiretroviral therapy in people with HIV. Sequencing used immunoSEQ v3.0 at survey level. The assay was immunoSEQ multiplex PCR, and TCRdb's table has in-frame clones only and misses some. The table includes some 22,000 clones, about 88% detected once. This specimen was unsorted PBMCs, taken 0.6 years after starting antiretroviral therapy. The receptors derive from a man aged 60 to 69 with HIV.

The chain uses TRBV21-1 and TRBJ2-5; no DNA check was done on the table's D call, TRBD1. TRBV21-1 is a listed pseudogene. The CDR3 is 17 residues long. The CDR3 sequence: CASSKGRKGQGKETQYF. The CDR3 DNA sequence: TGTGCCAGCAGCAAAGGACGAAAGGGACAGGGAAAAGAGACCCAGTACTTC.

This chain connects TRBV14 to TRBJ1-4; no clear D gene. The CDR3 spans 14 residues. Between the trimmed V and J ends, which lost 2 bases and 5 bases, there was a span of 9 bases. CDR1 SGHDN and CDR2 FVKESK come from the germline V gene. CDR3 protein: CASSQLILNEKLFF. The CDR3, as DNA: TGTGCCAGCAGCCAATTAATCCTGAATGAAAAACTGTTTTTT.

This chain connects TRBV7-2 to TRBJ1-3; 9 bases map to TRBD1. Germline CDR1 SGHTA, CDR2 FQGNSA. The trim removed 6 bases at V and 0 bases at J, leaving 3 bases unmatched. The length of the CDR3 is 15 residues. The CDR3 loop is CASRQDRGSGNTIYF. For the CDR3, the DNA is TGTGCCAGCAGACAGGACAGGGGCTCTGGAAACACCATATATTTT.

This chain joins TRBV6-6 and TRBJ1-4, with no clear D. The CDR3 extends over 14 amino acids. V lost 0 bases and J lost 5, with 7 bases in between. The V gene's germline CDR1 is MNHNY and CDR2 SVGAGI (reference sequence). CDR3 sequence reads: CASSYSGRNEKLFF. Here the CDR3 DNA reads TGTGCCAGCAGTTACTCAGGAAGGAATGAAAAACTGTTTTTT.

This sequence joins TRBV5-4 and TRBJ2-2; D ambiguous. The germline CDR1 and CDR2 sequences are SGHNT and YYREEE (reference sequence). CDR3 length equals 17 residues. V gave up 1 base and J gave up 0 bases, with 13 bases separating them. CDR3: CASSLSLLQANTGELFF. CDR3 DNA sequence: TGTGCCAGCAGCTTGAGCTTGTTGCAAGCGAACACCGGGGAGCTGTTTTTT. Filled out from reference TRBV5-4 and TRBJ2-2, the complete variable domain reads ETGVTQSPTHLIKTRGQQVTLRCSSQSGHNTVSWYQQALGQGPQFIFQYYREEENGRGNFPPRFSGLQFPNYSSELNVNALELDDSALYLCASSLSLLQANTGELFFGEGSRLTVL.

Only a few counts were recorded for this clone. The CDR3 DNA reads TGTGCCACCAGCAGAGATTTTCAAGGGAATCAGCCCCAGCATTTT. Amino acids: CATSRDFQGNQPQHF. The J gene is TRBJ1-5, the V gene TRBV15; D call uncertain. Trimming took 0 bases from V and 4 from J, leaving 10 bases between them. The CDR3 length is 15 residues. Germline V gene lookup returns CDR1 LNHNV and CDR2 YYDKDF (reference sequence). The full variable domain, completed using reference TRBV15 and TRBJ1-5, is DAMVIQNPRYQVTQFGKPVTLSCSQTLNHNVMYWYQQKSSQAPKLLFHYYDKDFNNEADTPDNFQSRRPNTSFCFLDIRSPGLGDTAMYLCATSRDFQGNQPQHFGDGTRLSIL.

The chain links TRBV5-4 to TRBJ2-7; D may match TRBD1 or TRBD2 (5 bases each). Germline values: CDR1 SGHNT, CDR2 YYREEE (reference sequence). V lost 4 bases and J lost 3, with 17 bases in between. The CDR3 has 15 residues. CDR3 residues: CASSPSGPSSYEQYF. The DNA for the CDR3 is TGTGCCAGCAGCCCCTCGGGACCCTCCAGCTACGAGCAGTACTTC.

V usage is TRBV21-1 and J usage is TRBJ2-7; TRBD1 is taken as the D call from the table, unchecked against the DNA. TRBV21-1 is classified as a pseudogene. The CDR3 length is 14 residues. CDR3 DNA: TGTGCCAGCAGGGCGACAGGGTTGTTTTACGAGCAGTACTTC. It is translated as CASRATGLFYEQYF.